This record covers a single T cell receptor (beta chain). Its target is unknown. This specimen belongs to a study of cytomegalovirus exposure and HLA in healthy donors. PCR primers comprised 60 Vbeta and 13 Jbeta primers. Only in-frame clones appear in the TCRdb table, and some are missing; sequencing was by immunoSEQ multiplex PCR. The profile shows about 230,000 clones, around 80% of them singletons. Study-wide results and limits: Reports state that TCR beta sequences accurately predicted most subjects' HLA-A and HLA-B alleles.

The sample was PBMCs. This TCR was sampled from a woman aged 60-75 years in good health and CMV-seropositive.

CDR3: CATQSGTGPLEGYTF. The CDR3 DNA reads TGTGCCACCCAGTCGGGGACAGGGCCCTTGGAAGGCTACACCTTC. This rearrangement joins TRBV19 to TRBJ1-2; 9 positions match TRBD1. The CDR3 loop spans 15 amino acids. Germline CDR1 is LNHDA and CDR2 is SQIVND (reference sequence). V shed 10 bases, J shed 8 bases, and the junction held 17 bases outside the gene matches.